The 6 T cell receptor beta chains in this list originate from one sample, sequenced in a study of T cells in Graves' hyperthyroidism and ophthalmopathy. Amplification of TCR beta CDR3 regions used RNA as the template. The study used the HTBI primer set for a first-round RT-PCR of the TCR CDR3. MiXCR was run by TCRdb on the multiplex PCR reads, yielding one entry per CDR3 protein. The table shows hundreds of thousands of distinct CDR3 sequences, with 20% occurring only once. Material: blood. The origin of the receptors is a man between 40 and 49 years old with Graves' ophthalmopathy.

This clonotype was counted only a few times. The chain carries TRBV6-5 and TRBJ1-1; D uncertain. V shed 1 base and J shed 2 bases, with 14 bases lying between them. Germline-derived CDR1 and CDR2 are MNHEY and SVGAGI. This CDR3 is built from 16 residues. The CDR3 region has the DNA TGTGCCAGCAGTTACTTAAGCCCGGCAGGAAACACTGAAGCTTTCTTT. Translation gives CASSYLSPAGNTEAFF.

The chain has TRBV20-1 and TRBJ1-4; TRBD1 aligns across 7 bases. Germline V gives CDR1 DFQATT, CDR2 SNEGSKA (reference sequence). V lost 3 bases, J lost 6 bases, and 4 bases stayed unmatched. The CDR3 covers 13 residues. CDR3 DNA: TGCAGTGCTAGCGGGACAGAGGATGAAAAACTGTTTTTT. Amino acids: CSASGTEDEKLFF.

Ten or more counts support this clonotype. The chain's CDR3 is CSARGTGKDGYTF. As DNA, the CDR3 is TGCAGTGCTAGAGGAACTGGGAAGGATGGCTACACCTTC. V gene TRBV20-1 combines with J gene TRBJ1-2, with D unresolved. The V gene lost 1 base and the J gene lost 6 bases, with 12 bases spanning the gap. Germline V CDR1 and CDR2: DFQATT, SNEGSKA (reference sequence). This CDR3 has 13 residues.

This chain joins TRBV15 and TRBJ1-1, with D unclear. Trimming shortened V by 2 bases and J by 4 bases, and 8 bases separated the two germline ends. This CDR3 has 13 amino acids. The germline V gene encodes CDR1 LNHNV and CDR2 YYDKDF (reference sequence). The chain's CDR3 is CATSRQRGTEAFF. CDR3 DNA sequence: TGTGCCACCAGCAGACAGAGAGGCACTGAAGCTTTCTTT.

This clonotype was counted a few times. The gene calls are TRBV6-1 and TRBJ2-3, with TRBD2 identical over 12 bases. J gave up 3 bases and V 6 bases, and 4 bases lay outside the gene matches. Germline V gene lookup returns CDR1 MNHNS and CDR2 SASEGT. The CDR3 length is 15 residues. CDR3 coding DNA: TGTGCCAGCAGCTGGGGGACTAGCGGGACAGATACGCAGTATTTT. Its translation is CASSWGTSGTDTQYF.

This chain uses TRBV20-1 with TRBJ2-3; maybe TRBD2 (7 bases). The germline CDR1 and CDR2 sequences are DFQATT and SNEGSKA (reference sequence). Trimming removed 6 bases at V and 5 bases at J, with 18 bases between. The CDR3 is made up of 14 amino acids. The CDR3 reads CSATAGGPGDTQYF. The CDR3 coding sequence is TGCAGTGCCACCGCCGGGGGGCCTGGAGATACGCAGTATTTT.